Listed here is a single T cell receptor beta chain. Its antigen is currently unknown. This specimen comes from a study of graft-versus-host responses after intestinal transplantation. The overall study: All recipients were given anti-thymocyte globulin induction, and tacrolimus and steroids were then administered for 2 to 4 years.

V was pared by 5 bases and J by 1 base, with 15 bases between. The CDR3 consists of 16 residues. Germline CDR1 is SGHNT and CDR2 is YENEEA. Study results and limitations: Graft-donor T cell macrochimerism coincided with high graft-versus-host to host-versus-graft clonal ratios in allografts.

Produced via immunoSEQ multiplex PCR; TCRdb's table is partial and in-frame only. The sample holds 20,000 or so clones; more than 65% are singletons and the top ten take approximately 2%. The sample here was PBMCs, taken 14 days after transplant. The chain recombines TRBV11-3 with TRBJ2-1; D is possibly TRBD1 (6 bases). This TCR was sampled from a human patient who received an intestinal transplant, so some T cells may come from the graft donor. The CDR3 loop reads CASSAAWTDSYNEQFF. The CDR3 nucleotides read TGTGCCAGCAGCGCGGCATGGACAGATTCCTACAATGAGCAGTTCTTC.